The next 21 T cell receptor beta chains were all read from a single sample in a study of T-cell memory formation after mild COVID-19 (dated by TCRdb to the early 2020s). Preparation of the library involved 5' RACE. Data came from an Illumina NovaSeq 6000. TCRdb passed the public sequencing reads through fastp at Q25 and MiXCR, retaining productive beta sequences. Here each entry gathers all rows of one CDR3 protein and keeps the most common genes and DNA. Present in this sample are around 200,000 distinct CDR3 sequences, 27% of which were seen just once. 10% to 12% of the sample lies in the top ten. What was sequenced was PBMCs or a T cell subset sorted from them (not recorded which). The source of these receptors is an adult woman who had mild COVID-19 (a few samples of this study predate the infection). The sample titles of this study are shuffled in the database, so cell type and time point are left out; the donor was told from shared clones.

This chain links TRBV7-8 with TRBJ2-1; D possibly corresponds to TRBD2 (5 bases). Germline lookup yields CDR1 SGHVS and CDR2 FQNEAQ. This CDR3 is built from 14 residues. Trimming shortened V by 5 bases and J by 6 bases, and 14 bases separated the two germline ends. CDR3 DNA: TGTGCCAGCAGCCCGTATATAGCGAGCAATGAGCAGTTCTTC. Its translation: CASSPYIASNEQFF.

This clonotype was counted only a few times. V and J are TRBV4-1 and TRBJ2-4; 16 bases agree with TRBD2. V lost 0 bases and J lost 14; bases outside the gene matches: 10. The CDR3 spans 17 residues. From germline, CDR1 is MGHRA and CDR2 YSYEKL. CDR3 in amino acids: CASSQDRGTSGRGAKYF. The CDR3 nucleotides are TGCGCCAGCAGCCAAGATCGAGGGACTAGCGGGAGGGGAGCGAAGTACTTC.

This clonotype was observed a handful of times. The genes are TRBV4-3 and TRBJ2-5; D might be TRBD2 (5 bases). V was cut by 1 base and J by 2 bases, with 8 bases left in between. CDR1 and CDR2 (germline): LGHNA, YSLEER. The CDR3 length is 14 residues. CDR3 in amino acids: CASSQGGFQETQYF. The CDR3 DNA follows: TGCGCCAGCAGCCAAGGAGGGTTTCAAGAGACCCAGTACTTC.

This clonotype was detected a few times. The chain links TRBV6-6 to TRBJ1-5, with 9 bases aligning to TRBD1. Trimming cost V 8 bases and J 2 bases; bases outside gene matches: 7. The length of the CDR3 is 15 residues. Germline V lookup: CDR1 MNHNY, CDR2 SVGAGI (reference sequence). The CDR3 bases are TGTGCCAGCGAAGCCCGGGACAGGGGCAATCAGCCCCAGCATTTT. This gives the protein CASEARDRGNQPQHF.

This chain uses TRBV15 with TRBJ2-3; D unclear. The V gene's germline CDR1 is LNHNV and CDR2 YYDKDF (reference sequence). This CDR3 contains 17 residues. V gave up 0 bases and J gave up 5 bases, with 18 bases separating them. The CDR3 DNA sequence: TGTGCCACCAGCAGAGACGATATAAGGCAGGTTGGAGATACGCAGTATTTT. This encodes CATSRDDIRQVGDTQYF. The variable domain in full, with the rest retrieved from reference TRBV15 and TRBJ2-3, is DAMVIQNPRYQVTQFGKPVTLSCSQTLNHNVMYWYQQKSSQAPKLLFHYYDKDFNNEADTPDNFQSRRPNTSFCFLDIRSPGLGDTAMYLCATSRDDIRQVGDTQYFGPGTRLTVL.

This clonotype came up a few times. The genes are TRBV5-6 and TRBJ2-7; TRBD1 matches at 11 bases. The CDR3 contains 15 residues. Losses at the gene ends were 6 bases for V and 6 bases for J; bases not matched to a gene: 11. Germline lookup yields CDR1 SGHDT and CDR2 YYEEEE. The CDR3 DNA reads as TGTGCCAGCACGCCCGGGACAGGGGGAATAGGCGAGCAGTACTTC. Protein sequence: CASTPGTGGIGEQYF. Using reference TRBV5-6 and TRBJ2-7 for the parts outside the CDR3, the full variable domain is DAGVTQSPTHLIKTRGQQVTLRCSPKSGHDTVSWYQQALGQGPQFIFQYYEEEERQRGNFPDRFSGHQFPNYSSELNVNALLLGDSALYLCASTPGTGGIGEQYFGPGTRLTVT.

In its sample, this clonotype ranks as medium-sized. This sequence joins TRBV9 and TRBJ2-7; 9 bases fit TRBD2. CDR1 and CDR2 (germline): SGDLS, YYNGEE. The CDR3 extends over 14 amino acids. Germline trimming cut 6 bases from V and 2 bases from J; bases unmatched to any gene: 6. CDR3 sequence reads: CASNPGGRAYEQYF. The CDR3 DNA is TGTGCCAGCAACCCTGGCGGGAGGGCCTACGAGCAGTACTTC.

This clonotype was counted a single time. V gene TRBV15 combines with J gene TRBJ2-7, with D perhaps TRBD1 (6 bases). Germline CDR1 and CDR2: LNHNV and YYDKDF (reference sequence). The CDR3 consists of 13 residues. The V end was cut by 1 base, the J end by 3 bases, with 7 bases between. CDR3: CATSRVQGYEQYF. The CDR3 DNA is TGTGCCACCAGCAGAGTACAGGGCTACGAGCAGTACTTC.

This clonotype was seen a handful of times. The CDR3 DNA follows: TGTGCCAGCAGGATCGACAGGGGGAACACTGAAGCTTTCTTT. It specifies CASRIDRGNTEAFF. The J gene is TRBJ1-1, the V gene TRBV6-5, with 8 bases aligning to TRBD1. V shed 6 bases and J 1 base; nucleotides not matched to a gene: 4. Germline CDR1 and CDR2: MNHEY and SVGAGI. This CDR3 spans 14 amino acids.

This chain connects TRBV30 to TRBJ1-2; TRBD1 aligns across 8 bases. This CDR3 is built from 11 residues. Germline CDR1 GTSNPN, CDR2 SVGIG (reference sequence). In DNA form, the CDR3 reads TGTGGACAGGGGAACAACTATGGCTACACCTTC. It specifies CGQGNNYGYTF. Filled out from reference TRBV30 and TRBJ1-2, the complete variable domain reads SQTIHQWPATLVQPVGSPLSLECTVEGTSNPNLYWYRQAAGRGLQLLFYSVGIGQISSEVPQNLSASRPQDRQFILSSKKLLLSDSGFYLCGQGNNYGYTFGSGTRLTVV.

This clonotype turned up a few times. The rearrangement joins TRBV6-1 to TRBJ2-1; D not certain. Germline CDR1 is MNHNS and CDR2 is SASEGT. The CDR3 spans 12 residues. Trimming shortened V by 0 bases and J by 6 bases, and 3 bases separated the two germline ends. DNA of the CDR3: TGTGCCAGCAGTGAAGCAAGCAATGAGCAGTTCTTC. This gives the protein CASSEASNEQFF.

V usage is TRBV11-2 and J usage is TRBJ2-1, with no clear D. The CDR3 has 15 amino acids. Trimming stripped 0 bases from V and 1 base from J, with 7 bases between. Germline V lookup: CDR1 SGHAT, CDR2 FQNNGV. This CDR3 is CASSLDPGSYNEQFF. The CDR3 DNA reads as TGTGCCAGCAGCTTAGATCCAGGTTCCTACAATGAGCAGTTCTTC.

V and J are TRBV6-2 or TRBV6-3 and TRBJ2-7; 9 positions match TRBD2. CDR1 is MNHEY, CDR2 SVGEGT, per germline. The V segment lost 8 bases and the J segment 3 bases; nucleotides outside the gene matches: 8. CDR3 size: 14 residues. The CDR3 nucleotides are TGTGCCAGCGCCCCAGCGGGAGGTCTCTACGAGCAGTACTTC. Amino acid sequence: CASAPAGGLYEQYF.

This clonotype showed up just a few times. The CDR3 protein is CSVPGDGYTF. Written as DNA, the CDR3 is TGCAGCGTTCCCGGGGACGGCTACACCTTC. V is TRBV29-1 and J is TRBJ1-2; tentatively, D is TRBD1 (5 bases). The CDR3 loop spans 10 amino acids. The V and J ends lost 5 bases and 8 bases respectively, with 9 bases between them. Germline loops: CDR1 SQVTM, CDR2 ANQGSEA. The full variable domain, its missing parts supplied by reference TRBV29-1 and TRBJ1-2, is SAVISQKPSRDICQRGTSLTIQCQVDSQVTMMFWYRQQPGQSLTLIATANQGSEATYESGFVIDKFPISRPNLTFSTLTVSNMSPEDSSIYLCSVPGDGYTFGSGTRLTVV.

The rearrangement uses TRBV7-6 and TRBJ2-1; possible D gene TRBD2, 7 bases. Between the trimmed V and J ends, which lost 5 bases and 6 bases, there was a span of 20 bases. The CDR3 loop spans 16 amino acids. Per the germline V gene, CDR1 is SGHVS and CDR2 is FNYEAQ. The CDR3 nucleotides are TGTGCCAGCAGCCCAGCGAGGGGGGGAGGAAGCAATGAGCAGTTCTTC. It translates to CASSPARGGGSNEQFF.

The rearrangement links TRBV7-2 to TRBJ2-3; no reliable D call. This CDR3 is 15 amino acids long. Trimming took 0 bases from V and 6 from J, leaving 13 bases between them. Germline V gene sequence: CDR1 SGHTA, CDR2 FQGNSA. CDR3: CASSLALIRADTQYF. Written as DNA, the CDR3 is TGTGCCAGCAGCTTAGCACTAATACGGGCCGATACGCAGTATTTT. The full variable domain, with the rest looked up from reference TRBV7-2 and TRBJ2-3, is GAGVSQSPSNKVTEKGKDVELRCDPISGHTALYWYRQSLGQGLEFLIYFQGNSAPDKSGLPSDRFSAERTGGSVSTLTIQRTQQEDSAVYLCASSLALIRADTQYFGPGTRLTVL.

This clonotype was counted a few times. The rearrangement uses TRBV24-1 and TRBJ2-5; 10 nucleotides match TRBD2. The trim removed 0 bases at V and 5 bases at J, leaving 5 bases unmatched. CDR3 size: 16 residues. CDR1 is KGHDR, CDR2 SFDVKD, per germline. CDR3 in amino acids: CATSDLGTSGTETQYF. In DNA, the CDR3 is TGTGCCACCAGTGATTTGGGAACTAGCGGGACGGAGACCCAGTACTTC.

This CDR3 is CASTRTGWAGELFF. In DNA, the CDR3 is TGTGCCAGCACCCGGACAGGGTGGGCCGGGGAGCTGTTTTTT. The chain uses TRBV9 and TRBJ2-2; 8 nucleotides agree with TRBD1. Germline values: CDR1 SGDLS, CDR2 YYNGEE. V was clipped by 6 bases and J by 6 bases; unmatched bases: 7. There are 14 residues in the CDR3.

This clonotype came up a few times. The J gene is TRBJ2-1, the V gene TRBV9; D perhaps matches TRBD2 (5 bases). V was shortened by 7 bases and J by 0 bases, with 17 bases between the two germline ends. The CDR3 spans 16 residues. The V gene's germline CDR1 is SGDLS and CDR2 YYNGEE. The CDR3 reads CASAPTGGYSYNEQFF. The CDR3 DNA reads TGTGCCAGCGCCCCGACCGGAGGTTACTCCTACAATGAGCAGTTCTTC.

This clonotype showed up just a few times. This chain uses TRBV6-2 or TRBV6-3 with TRBJ1-2; tentative D call: TRBD1 (6 bases). V lost 6 bases to trimming and J lost 8 bases, with 13 bases between them. The CDR3 is 12 amino acids. Germline V gene sequence: CDR1 MNHEY, CDR2 SVGEGT. The CDR3 DNA reads TGTGCCAGCAGCCACGCGGGGGCCGGCTACACCTTC. Encoded protein: CASSHAGAGYTF.

There are many counts of this clonotype. The chain combines TRBV5-1 with TRBJ2-7, with a weak D call TRBD1 (7 bases). This CDR3 has 14 amino acids. CDR1 and CDR2 (germline): SGHRS, YFSETQ. The V end lost 2 bases, the J end lost 4 bases, and 13 bases lay between the germline ends. As DNA, the CDR3 is TGCGCCAGCAGCTTTGCGGGACAGAAATACGAGCAGTACTTC. Translated: CASSFAGQKYEQYF.